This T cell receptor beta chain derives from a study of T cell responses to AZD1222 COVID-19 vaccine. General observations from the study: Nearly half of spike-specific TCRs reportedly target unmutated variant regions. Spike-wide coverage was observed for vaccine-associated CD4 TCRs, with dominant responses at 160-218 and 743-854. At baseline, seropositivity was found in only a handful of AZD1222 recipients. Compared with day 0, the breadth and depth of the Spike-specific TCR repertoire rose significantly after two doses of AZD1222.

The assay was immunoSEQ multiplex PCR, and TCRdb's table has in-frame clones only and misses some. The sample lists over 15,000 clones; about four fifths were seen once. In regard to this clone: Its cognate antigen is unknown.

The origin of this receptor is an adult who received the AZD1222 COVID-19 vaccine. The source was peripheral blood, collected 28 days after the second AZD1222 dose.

This CDR3 reads CASSAISGTSSTGELFF. CDR3 sequence (DNA): TGTGCCAGCAGCGCAATCTCCGGGACATCTTCTACCGGGGAGCTGTTTTTT. This chain joins TRBV9 and TRBJ2-2, with TRBD1 as a possible D gene (6 bases). The CDR3 is made up of 17 amino acids. With 3 bases removed from V and 5 bases from J, the gap between germline ends came to 20 bases. CDR1 is SGDLS, CDR2 YYNGEE, per germline.